The clone carrying this T cell receptor (beta chain) was counted many times. Its antigen is still unknown. Trimming removed 5 bases at V and 4 bases at J, with 14 bases between. The CDR3 runs to 14 residues. Germline V gives CDR1 MNHNS, CDR2 SASEGT. This sample stems from a study of CD8 T cells in ankylosing spondylitis. Study-wide points: Characteristic, it appeared, of ankylosing spondylitis blood was a TCR beta motif of eight highly homologous variants.

TCRdb processed the 5' RACE reads anew with MiXCR; each CDR3 protein has one entry. This sample has around 490,000 distinct CDR3 sequences; 5.3% occur once, and the top ten carry around 3.5%. The rearrangement uses TRBV6-1 and TRBJ1-1, with D possibly matching TRBD1 (6 bases). The sample taken for sequencing was blood, either unsorted or a sorted T cell fraction (not recorded which). The origin of this receptor is a male donor with ankylosing spondylitis. CDR3 loop: CASSIIRGSTEAFF. CDR3 DNA sequence: TGTGCCAGCAGTATTATCAGGGGTAGCACTGAAGCTTTCTTT.